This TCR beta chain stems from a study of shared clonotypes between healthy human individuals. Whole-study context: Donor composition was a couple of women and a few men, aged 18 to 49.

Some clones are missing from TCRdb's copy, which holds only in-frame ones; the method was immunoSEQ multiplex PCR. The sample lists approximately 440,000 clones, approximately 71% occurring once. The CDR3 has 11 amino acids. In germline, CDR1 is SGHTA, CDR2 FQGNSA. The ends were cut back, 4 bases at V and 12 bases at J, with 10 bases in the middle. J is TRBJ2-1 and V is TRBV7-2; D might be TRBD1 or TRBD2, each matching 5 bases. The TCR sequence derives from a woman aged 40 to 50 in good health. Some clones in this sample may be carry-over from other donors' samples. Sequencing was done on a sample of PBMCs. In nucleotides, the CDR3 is TGTGCCAGCAGCTCCGGGACGGTGCAGTTCTTC. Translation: CASSSGTVQFF. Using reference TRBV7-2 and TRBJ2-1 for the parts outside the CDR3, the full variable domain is GAGVSQSPSNKVTEKGKDVELRCDPISGHTALYWYRQSLGQGLEFLIYFQGNSAPDKSGLPSDRFSAERTGGSVSTLTIQRTQQEDSAVYLCASSSGTVQFFGPGTRLTVL.